The following is a TCR beta chain sequence with its context. This specimen belongs to a study of Graves' ophthalmopathy and Graves' hyperthyroidism. Study context: Upon initial diagnosis and before any treatment, peripheral blood was collected.

The authors diagnosed from clinical symptoms, serum thyroxine, TRAb, thyroid ultrasound and orbital computed tomography. There are 15 residues in the CDR3. V was cut by 8 bases and J by 7 bases, with 18 bases left in between. Germline values: CDR1 MNHNS, CDR2 SASEGT. For repertoire sequencing, the TCR beta CDR3 regions were amplified from RNA transcripts. HTBI primers were employed in first-round RT-PCR, then a second-round multiplex PCR followed. Each CDR3 protein gets one entry after TCRdb re-called the multiplex PCR reads with MiXCR. Counted here are 150,000 to 200,000 distinct CDR3 sequences, 30% to 45% occurring once; the ten biggest clones make up nearly 9%.

Sequences were obtained from peripheral blood. The chain is built from TRBV6-1 and TRBJ1-6, with D possibly matching TRBD1 (5 bases). This clonotype was obtained from a man between 25 and 39 years old with Graves' ophthalmopathy. The chain's CDR3 is CASVDRTGLNSPLHF. The CDR3, as DNA: TGTGCCAGCGTCGACAGAACGGGCTTGAATTCACCCCTCCACTTT.